This is a list of T cell receptor beta chains from one sample in a study of blood T cells in healthy people across ages. MiXCR, run by TCRdb on the 5' RACE reads, gives a single entry per CDR3 protein. In the table there are around 1,900,000 distinct CDR3 sequences, 39% of which are singletons. The sample taken for sequencing was blood. The receptors originated from a human donor in good health. The CDR3 runs from the conserved cysteine through the conserved F or W. The D gene is left open where the match is weak. The size of a clone is reported for some rows only, either as once, few or many, or as a class for expanded clones.

few	TRBV7-2	-	TRBJ1-2	CAITIGQGYTF	TGTGCTATAACCATCGGGCAGGGCTACACCTTC
few	TRBV6-6	-	TRBJ2-1	CASSYRGGRQHNEQFF	TGTGCCAGCAGTTACAGGGGGGGGCGGCAACACAATGAGCAGTTCTTC
-	TRBV4-3	-	TRBJ1-2	CASSQAKGIYGYTF	TGCGCCAGCAGCCAAGCTAAGGGGATCTATGGCTACACCTTC
-	TRBV7-2	-	TRBJ2-5	CAGREGGRGPQETQYF	TGTGCCGGCCGTGAGGGGGGGCGGGGGCCCCAAGAGACCCAGTACTTC
-	TRBV9	TRBD1	TRBJ2-6	CASGGETGTGLSGANVLTF	TGTGCCAGCGGGGGGGAAACCGGGACAGGGTTGTCTGGGGCCAACGTCCTGACTTTC
-	TRBV6-2/TRBV6-3	-	TRBJ2-5	CASSNRNPRAQYF	TGTGCCAGCAGCAACAGGAACCCGAGGGCCCAGTACTTC
-	TRBV7-8	-	TRBJ1-5	CASSQGGARDRGQHF	TGTGCCAGCAGCCAGGGCGGGGCGAGAGATAGGGGCCAGCATTTT
once	TRBV30	-	TRBJ2-1	CAWSGSLPLLGNEQFF	TGTGCCTGGAGTGGGTCCCTCCCCCTCCTAGGGAATGAGCAGTTCTTC
-	TRBV11-2	TRBD2	TRBJ2-1	CASSATRDYYNEQFF	TGTGCCAGCAGCGCGACCCGGGACTATTACAACGAGCAGTTCTTC
few	TRBV7-2	-	TRBJ2-7	CASSLGPQAVSSYEQYF	TGTGCCAGCAGCTTAGGACCCCAGGCCGTTAGCTCCTACGAGCAGTACTTC
many	TRBV7-8	-	TRBJ1-1	CASSLGRATGEAFF	TGTGCCAGCAGCTTAGGACGGGCCACGGGTGAAGCTTTCTTT
-	TRBV4-1	TRBD2	TRBJ2-1	CASSRGLAGGSYEQFF	TGCGCCAGCAGCCGAGGACTAGCGGGGGGCTCCTATGAGCAGTTCTTC
-	TRBV7-9	TRBD2	TRBJ2-1	CASRDGRNEQFF	TGTGCCAGCAGGGACGGGAGGAATGAGCAGTTCTTC
-	TRBV7-9	TRBD1	TRBJ2-1	CASSWGDRVNEQFF	TGTGCCAGCAGCTGGGGGGACAGGGTAAATGAGCAGTTCTTC
-	TRBV7-9	TRBD1	TRBJ1-2	CASSLIETGPYGYTF	TGTGCCAGCAGCTTAATAGAGACAGGGCCCTATGGCTACACCTTC
-	TRBV7-2	TRBD2	TRBJ2-3	CASSFTSGGAFAQPTQYF	TGTGCCAGCAGCTTCACTAGCGGGGGGGCCTTTGCACAGCCCACGCAGTATTTT
-	TRBV7-9	-	TRBJ1-5	CASSPEEDQPQHF	TGTGCCAGCAGCCCAGAGGAGGATCAGCCCCAGCATTTT
-	TRBV7-9	-	TRBJ2-7	CASSFPPRAYEQYF	TGTGCCAGCAGCTTTCCACCAAGGGCCTACGAGCAGTACTTC
-	TRBV5-4	TRBD2	TRBJ2-1	CASSMGLAGFFSYNEQFF	TGTGCCAGCAGCATGGGACTAGCGGGATTCTTCTCCTACAATGAGCAGTTCTTC
few	TRBV20-1	-	TRBJ1-1	CSAPFLLEAFF	TGCAGTGCGCCCTTTCTCCTTGAAGCTTTCTTT
few	TRBV10-3	-	TRBJ2-7	CAISFNSAEQYF	TGTGCCATCAGTTTTAATAGTGCCGAGCAGTACTTC
once	TRBV6-5	-	TRBJ1-1	CASNTGSAEAFF	TGTGCCAGCAACACAGGGTCGGCTGAAGCTTTCTTT
-	TRBV11-1	-	TRBJ2-3	CASSLYLDRGPTDTQYF	TGTGCCAGCAGCCTCTACTTAGACAGAGGCCCCACAGATACGCAGTATTTT
-	TRBV29-1	TRBD1	TRBJ2-3	CSVAMWQGGTDTQYF	TGCAGCGTTGCAATGTGGCAGGGGGGCACAGATACGCAGTATTTT
few	TRBV7-3	-	TRBJ2-5	CASSLKVKRTASQETQYF	TGTGCCAGCAGCTTAAAGGTGAAACGGACGGCCAGTCAAGAGACCCAGTACTTC
-	TRBV29-1	-	TRBJ2-3	CSVETRADHTDTQYF	TGCAGCGTTGAGACCAGGGCCGACCACACAGATACGCAGTATTTT
few	TRBV18	TRBD1	TRBJ1-2	CASSPTGALYGYTF	TGTGCCAGCTCACCTACAGGGGCCCTCTATGGCTACACCTTC
-	TRBV24-1	-	TRBJ2-1	CATSNREPYNEQFF	TGTGCCACCAGTAACAGGGAACCTTACAATGAGCAGTTCTTC
-	TRBV5-1	-	TRBJ2-7	CASSLAQGYIEQYF	TGCGCCAGCAGCTTGGCACAGGGATATATCGAGCAGTACTTC
-	TRBV20-1	TRBD2	TRBJ2-4	CSLEASGGVGEQYF	TGCAGTCTGGAGGCTAGCGGGGGTGTCGGGGAGCAGTACTTC
-	TRBV2	-	TRBJ1-6	CASSPRSFAYNSPLHF	TGTGCCAGCAGTCCAAGATCATTCGCCTATAATTCACCCCTCCACTTT
few	TRBV2	-	TRBJ2-7	CASSIISRGEQYF	TGTGCCAGCTCCATAATTTCTAGAGGAGAGCAGTACTTC
-	TRBV7-2	-	TRBJ2-3	CASSFDSGTDTQYF	TGTGCCAGCAGCTTCGATTCGGGCACAGATACGCAGTATTTT
few	TRBV6-2/TRBV6-3	TRBD1	TRBJ1-5	CASSRRTGQPQHF	TGTGCCAGCAGTCGTAGGACAGGGCAGCCCCAGCATTTT
many	TRBV15	-	TRBJ2-5	CATSGESWAQETQYF	TGTGCCACCAGCGGGGAGAGCTGGGCCCAAGAGACCCAGTACTTC
many	TRBV7-3	-	TRBJ2-1	CASSPGGSTYNEQFF	TGTGCCAGCAGCCCTGGGGGATCTACCTACAATGAGCAGTTCTTC
-	TRBV20-1	-	TRBJ1-5	CSAPLLGDVKPQHF	TGCAGTGCTCCCCTATTAGGGGATGTGAAGCCCCAGCATTTT
-	TRBV7-2	TRBD1	TRBJ2-7	CASSLDNTGGDEQYF	TGTGCCAGCAGCTTAGACAATACAGGGGGCGACGAGCAGTACTTC
-	TRBV6-6	TRBD1	TRBJ2-3	CASSYSLQGNTDTQYF	TGTGCCAGCAGTTACTCCTTACAGGGGAACACAGATACGCAGTATTTT
-	TRBV2	-	TRBJ2-7	CASSEQGTLPYEQYF	TGTGCCAGCAGTGAACAGGGGACTCTCCCCTACGAGCAGTACTTC
-	TRBV7-2	-	TRBJ2-1	CANRFSDEQFF	TGTGCCAACAGATTTAGCGATGAGCAGTTCTTC